This T cell receptor beta chain appears in the sequencing data of a study of blood T cell repertoires in COVID-19. Study overall: The study counted Cohort 3 donors as recovered given two negative PCRs, clearance, or symptom resolution.

Libraries were prepared by immunoSEQ multiplex PCR; TCRdb keeps only in-frame clonotypes and omits some of them. The sample has around 300,000 clones; 88% are singletons. Everyone who took part was roughly 18 to 90 years old, and they came from 24 US areas. The CDR3 has 14 amino acids. In germline, CDR1 is MDHEN, CDR2 SYDVKM. The V gene lost 5 bases and the J gene lost 3 bases, with 11 bases spanning the gap. The receptor was derived from a woman aged 60-75 years in a cohort exposed to, infected with or recovered from COVID-19 (not recorded which). Sequencing was carried out using PBMCs or T cells enriched from blood (not recorded which). This sequence joins TRBV28 and TRBJ1-5; no clear D. CDR3 sequence: CASSPSQNNQPQHF. Here the CDR3 DNA reads TGTGCCAGCAGTCCGTCACAGAACAATCAGCCCCAGCATTTT.